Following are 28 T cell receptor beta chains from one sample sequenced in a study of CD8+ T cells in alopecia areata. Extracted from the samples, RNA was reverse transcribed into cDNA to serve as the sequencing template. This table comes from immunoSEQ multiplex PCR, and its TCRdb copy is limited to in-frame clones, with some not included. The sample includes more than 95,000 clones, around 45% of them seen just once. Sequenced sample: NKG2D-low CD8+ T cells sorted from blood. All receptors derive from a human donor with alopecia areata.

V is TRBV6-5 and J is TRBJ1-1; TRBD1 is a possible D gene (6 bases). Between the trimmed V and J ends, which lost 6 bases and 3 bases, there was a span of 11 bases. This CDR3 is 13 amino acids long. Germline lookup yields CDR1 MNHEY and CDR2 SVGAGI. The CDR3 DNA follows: TGTGCCAGCAGGTTCGGACAGCACACTGAAGCTTTCTTT. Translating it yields CASRFGQHTEAFF.

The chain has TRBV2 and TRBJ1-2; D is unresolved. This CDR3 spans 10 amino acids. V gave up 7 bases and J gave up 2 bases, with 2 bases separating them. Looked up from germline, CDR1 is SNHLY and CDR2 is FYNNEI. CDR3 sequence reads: CASMNYGYTF. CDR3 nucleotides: TGTGCCAGCATGAACTATGGCTACACCTTC.

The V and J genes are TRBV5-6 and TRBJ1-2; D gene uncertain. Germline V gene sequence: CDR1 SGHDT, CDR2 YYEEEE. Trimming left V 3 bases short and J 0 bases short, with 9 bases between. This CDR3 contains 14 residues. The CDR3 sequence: CASSWEDTNYGYTF. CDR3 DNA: TGTGCCAGCAGCTGGGAAGATACTAACTATGGCTACACCTTC.

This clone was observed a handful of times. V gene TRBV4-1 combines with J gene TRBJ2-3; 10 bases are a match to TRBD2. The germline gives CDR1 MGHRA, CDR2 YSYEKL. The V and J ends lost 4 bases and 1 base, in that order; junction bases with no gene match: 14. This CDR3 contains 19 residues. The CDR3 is CASSLLLLLAGARTDTQYF. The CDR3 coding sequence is TGCGCCAGCAGCCTACTTCTGCTCCTAGCGGGGGCGCGCACAGATACGCAGTATTTT.

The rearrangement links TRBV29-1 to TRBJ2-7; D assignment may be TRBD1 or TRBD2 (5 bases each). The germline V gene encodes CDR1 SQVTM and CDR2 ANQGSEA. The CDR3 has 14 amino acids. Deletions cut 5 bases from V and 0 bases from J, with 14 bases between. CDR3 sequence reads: CSVPGPQSSYEQYF. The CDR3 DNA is TGCAGCGTTCCGGGACCCCAGAGCTCCTACGAGCAGTACTTC.

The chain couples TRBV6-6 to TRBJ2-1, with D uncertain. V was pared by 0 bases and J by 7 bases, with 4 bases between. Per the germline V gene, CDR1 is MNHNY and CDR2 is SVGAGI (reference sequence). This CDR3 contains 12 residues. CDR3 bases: TGTGCCAGCAGTTACTCCGCAAATGAGCAGTTCTTC. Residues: CASSYSANEQFF.

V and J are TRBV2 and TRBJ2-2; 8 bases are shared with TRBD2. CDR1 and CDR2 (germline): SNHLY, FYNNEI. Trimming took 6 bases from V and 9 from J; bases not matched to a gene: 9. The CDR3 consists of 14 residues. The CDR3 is CASRITSGPWELFF. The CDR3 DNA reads TGTGCCAGCAGAATAACTAGCGGCCCCTGGGAGCTGTTTTTT.

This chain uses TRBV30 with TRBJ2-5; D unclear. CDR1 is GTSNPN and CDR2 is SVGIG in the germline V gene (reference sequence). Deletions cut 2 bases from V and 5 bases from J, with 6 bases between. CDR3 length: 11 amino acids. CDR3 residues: CAWSLDETQYF. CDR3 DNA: TGTGCCTGGAGTTTAGATGAGACCCAGTACTTC.

The CDR3 spells CASRGYQETQYF. The DNA for the CDR3 is TGTGCCAGCAGGGGATACCAAGAGACCCAGTACTTC. The V and J genes are TRBV2 and TRBJ2-5, with no clear D. From germline, CDR1 is SNHLY and CDR2 FYNNEI. The ends were cut back, 6 bases at V and 0 bases at J, with 5 bases in the middle. The CDR3 spans 12 residues.

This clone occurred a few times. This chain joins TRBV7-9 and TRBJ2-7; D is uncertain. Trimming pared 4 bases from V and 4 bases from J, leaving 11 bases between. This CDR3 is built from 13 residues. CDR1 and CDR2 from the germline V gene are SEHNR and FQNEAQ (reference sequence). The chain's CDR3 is CASSWPGSYEQYF. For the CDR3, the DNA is TGTGCCAGCAGCTGGCCAGGCTCGTACGAGCAGTACTTC.

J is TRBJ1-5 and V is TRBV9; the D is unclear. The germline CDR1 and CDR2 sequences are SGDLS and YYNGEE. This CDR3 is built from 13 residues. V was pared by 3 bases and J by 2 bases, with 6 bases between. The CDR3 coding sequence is TGTGCCAGCAGCGGAAGGGGCAATCAGCCCCAGCATTTT. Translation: CASSGRGNQPQHF.

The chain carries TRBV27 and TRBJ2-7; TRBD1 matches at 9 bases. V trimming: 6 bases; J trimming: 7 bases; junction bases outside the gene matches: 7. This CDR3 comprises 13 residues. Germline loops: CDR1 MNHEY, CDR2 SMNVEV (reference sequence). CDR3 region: CASSLQGAGEQYF. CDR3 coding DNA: TGTGCCAGCAGCCTACAGGGGGCAGGGGAGCAGTACTTC.

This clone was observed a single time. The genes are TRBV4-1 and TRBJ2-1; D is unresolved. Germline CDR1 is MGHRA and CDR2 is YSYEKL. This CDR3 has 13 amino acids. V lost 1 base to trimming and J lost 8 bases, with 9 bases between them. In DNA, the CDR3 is TGCGCCAGCAGCCAAGGCACCTGGGATGAGCAGTTCTTC. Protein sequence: CASSQGTWDEQFF.

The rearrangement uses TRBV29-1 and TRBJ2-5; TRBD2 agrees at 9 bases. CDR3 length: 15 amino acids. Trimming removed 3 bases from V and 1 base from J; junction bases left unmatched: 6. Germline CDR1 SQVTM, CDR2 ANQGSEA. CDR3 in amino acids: CSVDELREGQETQYF. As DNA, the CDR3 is TGCAGCGTTGACGAATTGCGGGAGGGCCAAGAGACCCAGTACTTC.

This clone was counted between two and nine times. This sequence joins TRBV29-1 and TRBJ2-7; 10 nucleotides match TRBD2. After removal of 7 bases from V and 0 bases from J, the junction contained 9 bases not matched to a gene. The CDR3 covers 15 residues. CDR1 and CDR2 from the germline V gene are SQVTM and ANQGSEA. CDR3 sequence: CSAVGTSADSYEQYF. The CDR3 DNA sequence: TGCAGCGCGGTCGGGACTAGCGCCGACTCCTACGAGCAGTACTTC.

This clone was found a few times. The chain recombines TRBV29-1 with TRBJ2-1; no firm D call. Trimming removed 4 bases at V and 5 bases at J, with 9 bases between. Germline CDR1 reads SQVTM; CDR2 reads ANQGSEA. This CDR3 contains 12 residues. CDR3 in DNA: TGCAGCGTTGGTCCCTCGGACAATGAGCAGTTCTTC. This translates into CSVGPSDNEQFF.

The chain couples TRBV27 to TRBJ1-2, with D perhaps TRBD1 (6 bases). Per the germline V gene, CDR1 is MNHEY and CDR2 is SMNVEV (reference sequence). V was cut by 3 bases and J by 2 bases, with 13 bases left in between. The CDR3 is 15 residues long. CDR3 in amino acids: CASSLRGIRNYGYTF. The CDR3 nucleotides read TGTGCCAGCAGTTTGAGGGGGATTAGAAACTATGGCTACACCTTC.

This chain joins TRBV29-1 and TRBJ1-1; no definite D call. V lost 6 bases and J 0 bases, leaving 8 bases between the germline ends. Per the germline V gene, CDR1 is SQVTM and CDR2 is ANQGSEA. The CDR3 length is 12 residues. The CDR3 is CSVLVVNTEAFF. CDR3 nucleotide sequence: TGCAGCGTCCTAGTTGTGAACACTGAAGCTTTCTTT.

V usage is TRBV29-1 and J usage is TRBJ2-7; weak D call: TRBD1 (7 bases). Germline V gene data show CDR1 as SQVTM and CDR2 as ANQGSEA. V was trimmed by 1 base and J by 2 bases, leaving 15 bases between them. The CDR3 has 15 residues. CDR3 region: CSVEASTGRTYEQYF. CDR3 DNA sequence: TGCAGCGTTGAAGCCTCGACAGGGAGGACCTACGAGCAGTACTTC.

CDR3 sequence reads: CSVEVGQGYEQYF. The CDR3 coding sequence is TGCAGCGTTGAAGTGGGGCAGGGTTACGAGCAGTACTTC. The chain carries TRBV29-1 and TRBJ2-7, with D maybe TRBD1 (5 bases). Germline V gene data show CDR1 as SQVTM and CDR2 as ANQGSEA. Trimming removed 1 base from V and 4 bases from J, with 11 bases in between. The CDR3 covers 13 residues.

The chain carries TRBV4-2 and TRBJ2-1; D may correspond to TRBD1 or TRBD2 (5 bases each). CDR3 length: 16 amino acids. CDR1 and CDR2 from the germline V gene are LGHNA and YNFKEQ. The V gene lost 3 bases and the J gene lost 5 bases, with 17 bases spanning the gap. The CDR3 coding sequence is TGTGCCAGCAGCCAGACCGGGACCCTTCCGAACAATGAGCAGTTCTTC. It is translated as CASSQTGTLPNNEQFF.

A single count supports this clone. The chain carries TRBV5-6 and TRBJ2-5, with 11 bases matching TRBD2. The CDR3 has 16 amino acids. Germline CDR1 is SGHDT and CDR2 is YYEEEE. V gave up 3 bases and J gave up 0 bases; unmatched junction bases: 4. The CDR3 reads CASSYPSGGHQETQYF. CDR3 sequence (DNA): TGTGCCAGCAGCTACCCTAGCGGGGGGCACCAAGAGACCCAGTACTTC. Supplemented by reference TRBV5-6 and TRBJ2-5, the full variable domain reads DAGVTQSPTHLIKTRGQQVTLRCSPKSGHDTVSWYQQALGQGPQFIFQYYEEEERQRGNFPDRFSGHQFPNYSSELNVNALLLGDSALYLCASSYPSGGHQETQYFGPGTRLLVL.

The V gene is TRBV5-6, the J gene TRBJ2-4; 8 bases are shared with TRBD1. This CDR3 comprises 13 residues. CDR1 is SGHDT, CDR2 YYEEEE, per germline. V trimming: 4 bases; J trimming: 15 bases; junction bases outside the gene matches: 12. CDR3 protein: CASSEPDREPLYF. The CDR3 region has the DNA TGTGCCAGCAGCGAACCGGACAGGGAGCCCTTGTACTTC.

CDR3 DNA sequence: TGTGCCAGCGGGGGAGACCGGCTGAACTCGTACGAGCAGTACTTC. This gives the protein CASGGDRLNSYEQYF. The V and J genes are TRBV2 and TRBJ2-7; D may correspond to TRBD1 or TRBD2 (5 bases each). Germline V gene sequence: CDR1 SNHLY, CDR2 FYNNEI. The germline V and J ends were trimmed by 8 bases and 4 bases, with 21 bases remaining between them. The CDR3 has 15 amino acids.

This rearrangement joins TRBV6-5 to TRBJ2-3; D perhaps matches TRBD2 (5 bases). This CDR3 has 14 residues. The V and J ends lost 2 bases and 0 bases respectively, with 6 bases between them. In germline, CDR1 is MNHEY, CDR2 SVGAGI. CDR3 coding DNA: TGTGCCAGCAGTTACGGCGGGAGCACAGATACGCAGTATTTT. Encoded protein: CASSYGGSTDTQYF.

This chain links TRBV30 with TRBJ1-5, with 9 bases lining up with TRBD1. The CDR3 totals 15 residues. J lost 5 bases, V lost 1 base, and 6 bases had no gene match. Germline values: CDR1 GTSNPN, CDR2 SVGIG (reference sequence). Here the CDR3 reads CAWSDGTGFDQPQHF. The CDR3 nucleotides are TGTGCCTGGAGTGATGGGACAGGGTTCGATCAGCCCCAGCATTTT.

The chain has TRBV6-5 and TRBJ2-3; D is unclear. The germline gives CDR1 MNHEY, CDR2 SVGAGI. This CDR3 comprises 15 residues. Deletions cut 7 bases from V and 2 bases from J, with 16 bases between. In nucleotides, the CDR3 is TGTGCCAGCACCGCCCTCGGGCCCCCCACAGATACGCAGTATTTT. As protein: CASTALGPPTDTQYF.

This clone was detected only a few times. This CDR3 reads CASMGFPDTQYF. The CDR3 DNA sequence: TGTGCCAGCATGGGTTTCCCAGATACGCAGTATTTT. The J gene is TRBJ2-3, the V gene TRBV2; D ambiguous. Per the germline V gene, CDR1 is SNHLY and CDR2 is FYNNEI. The length of the CDR3 is 12 residues. Trimming cost V 7 bases and J 4 bases, with 9 bases left between them.